A selection of T cell receptor beta chains follows, all from one sample in a study of shared clonotypes between healthy human individuals. Sequenced by immunoSEQ multiplex PCR; TCRdb stores in-frame clones only, minus some. Among about 680,000 clones listed, roughly 73% were seen once. Sequencing was done on a sample of memory CD4+ T cells sorted from blood. The receptor set was obtained from a woman younger than 45 in good health. The CDR3 runs from the conserved cysteine through the conserved F or W. The order of the fields is clone size, V gene, J gene, D gene, CDR3 length, CDR3 DNA, CDR3 protein. A D gene is named only where the DNA matches it firmly. Some rows mark clone size as missing; the rest say once, few, many or name a class of expanded clone.

clone size: once; V gene: TRBV6-5; J gene: TRBJ1-5; D gene: NA; CDR3 length: 13; CDR3 DNA: TGTGCCAGCAGTTACTACCGCAATCAGCCCCAGCATTTT; CDR3 protein: CASSYYRNQPQHF
clone size: NA; V gene: TRBV4-1; J gene: TRBJ2-5; D gene: TRBD2; CDR3 length: 17; CDR3 DNA: TGCGCCAGCAGCCAAGATCTAGTCCAGCCGGGGGGAGAGACCCAGTACTTC; CDR3 protein: CASSQDLVQPGGETQYF
clone size: NA; V gene: TRBV5-1; J gene: TRBJ2-7; D gene: NA; CDR3 length: 15; CDR3 DNA: TGCGCCAGCAGCTTGGGGGCGACAGCGACCTACGAGCAGTACTTC; CDR3 protein: CASSLGATATYEQYF
clone size: NA; V gene: TRBV27; J gene: TRBJ1-2; D gene: TRBD1; CDR3 length: 17; CDR3 DNA: TGTGCCAGCAGTTGGGAAAACAGGGGGCGTAGACACTATGGCTACACCTTC; CDR3 protein: CASSWENRGRRHYGYTF
clone size: few; V gene: TRBV2; J gene: TRBJ1-2; D gene: NA; CDR3 length: 14; CDR3 DNA: TGTGCCAGCCGCTCCCCTCGGGGGGACTATGGCTACACCTTC; CDR3 protein: CASRSPRGDYGYTF
clone size: NA; V gene: TRBV25-1; J gene: TRBJ2-6; D gene: NA; CDR3 length: 17; CDR3 DNA: TGTGCCAGCAGTACCCGAGCTATGGACTCTGGGGCCAACGTCCTGACTTTC; CDR3 protein: CASSTRAMDSGANVLTF
clone size: NA; V gene: TRBV5-4; J gene: TRBJ2-1; D gene: NA; CDR3 length: 13; CDR3 DNA: TGTGCCAGCAGCTTGGGACCCTACAATGAGCAGTTCTTC; CDR3 protein: CASSLGPYNEQFF
clone size: NA; V gene: TRBV27; J gene: TRBJ1-1; D gene: NA; CDR3 length: 15; CDR3 DNA: TGTGCCAGCAGTTTAAACGGGGCGAAAAACACTGAAGCTTTCTTT; CDR3 protein: CASSLNGAKNTEAFF
clone size: NA; V gene: TRBV11-2; J gene: TRBJ1-5; D gene: NA; CDR3 length: 12; CDR3 DNA: TGTGCCAGCAGCTTAGATAAGGGGCCCCAGCATTTT; CDR3 protein: CASSLDKGPQHF
clone size: few; V gene: TRBV19; J gene: TRBJ2-5; D gene: NA; CDR3 length: 16; CDR3 DNA: TGTGCCAGTAGTATAGAAGCAGGTTTTTACCAAGAGACCCAGTACTTC; CDR3 protein: CASSIEAGFYQETQYF
clone size: NA; V gene: TRBV7-9; J gene: TRBJ2-3; D gene: TRBD2; CDR3 length: 14; CDR3 DNA: TGTGCCAGCAGCCCGACTAGCGTAACAGATACGCAGTATTTT; CDR3 protein: CASSPTSVTDTQYF
clone size: NA; V gene: TRBV5-1; J gene: TRBJ1-2; D gene: NA; CDR3 length: 13; CDR3 DNA: TGCGCCAGCAGGGGTGGGACGATGAATGGCTACACCTTC; CDR3 protein: CASRGGTMNGYTF
clone size: NA; V gene: TRBV6-1; J gene: TRBJ2-6; D gene: NA; CDR3 length: 15; CDR3 DNA: TGTGCCAGCAGCGAATCATCCTCTGGGGCCAACGTCCTGACTTTC; CDR3 protein: CASSESSSGANVLTF
clone size: once; V gene: TRBV5-4; J gene: TRBJ2-1; D gene: TRBD1; CDR3 length: 15; CDR3 DNA: TGTGCCAGCAGCTCCTGGACAGGGCTATTCAATGAGCAGTTCTTC; CDR3 protein: CASSSWTGLFNEQFF
clone size: NA; V gene: TRBV7-2; J gene: TRBJ2-7; D gene: NA; CDR3 length: 11; CDR3 DNA: TGTGCCAGCGGTGTGTCCTACGAGCAGTACTTC; CDR3 protein: CASGVSYEQYF
clone size: NA; V gene: TRBV28; J gene: TRBJ2-1; D gene: NA; CDR3 length: 15; CDR3 DNA: TGTGCCAGCAGTTTAGGTGGGCTTATGGCCAATGAGCAGTTCTTC; CDR3 protein: CASSLGGLMANEQFF
clone size: NA; V gene: TRBV19; J gene: TRBJ2-7; D gene: TRBD2; CDR3 length: 14; CDR3 DNA: TGTGCCAGTAGTATAGATCCCTGGACTAGCGGGAGGGAGTTC; CDR3 protein: CASSIDPWTSGREF
clone size: NA; V gene: TRBV19; J gene: TRBJ2-2; D gene: NA; CDR3 length: 13; CDR3 DNA: TGTGCCAGTAGTAAGACAGTGACCGGGGAGCTGTTTTTT; CDR3 protein: CASSKTVTGELFF
clone size: NA; V gene: TRBV5-1; J gene: TRBJ2-1; D gene: TRBD2; CDR3 length: 15; CDR3 DNA: TGCGCCAGCAGCGTGGAGTCTAGCGGTTACAATGAGCAGTTCTTC; CDR3 protein: CASSVESSGYNEQFF
clone size: few; V gene: TRBV11-2; J gene: TRBJ2-7; D gene: TRBD2; CDR3 length: 15; CDR3 DNA: TGTGCCAGCAGCTATGGACTAGCGGGAGGATTCGAGCAGTACTTC; CDR3 protein: CASSYGLAGGFEQYF
clone size: NA; V gene: TRBV6-5; J gene: TRBJ2-7; D gene: NA; CDR3 length: 14; CDR3 DNA: TGTGCCAGCAGTAATTCAGGCTGGCCCTACGAGCAGTACTTC; CDR3 protein: CASSNSGWPYEQYF
clone size: NA; V gene: TRBV14; J gene: TRBJ2-3; D gene: NA; CDR3 length: 16; CDR3 DNA: TGTGCCAGCAGCTCCATGGGGGCGGGACTCGCAGATACGCAGTATTTT; CDR3 protein: CASSSMGAGLADTQYF
clone size: NA; V gene: TRBV5-1; J gene: TRBJ1-1; D gene: NA; CDR3 length: 16; CDR3 DNA: TGCGCCAGCAGCTTGATGGCAGGTTTGTTGAACACTGAAGCTTTCTTT; CDR3 protein: CASSLMAGLLNTEAFF
clone size: few; V gene: TRBV2; J gene: TRBJ1-1; D gene: TRBD1; CDR3 length: 14; CDR3 DNA: TGTGCCAGCAGTGCGGGACAGGGGTTCACTGAAGCTTTCTTT; CDR3 protein: CASSAGQGFTEAFF
clone size: few; V gene: TRBV10-3; J gene: TRBJ1-3; D gene: NA; CDR3 length: 15; CDR3 DNA: TGTGCCATCAGGAGAGAACAGTCGACGGGAAACACCATATATTTT; CDR3 protein: CAIRREQSTGNTIYF
clone size: NA; V gene: TRBV7-9; J gene: TRBJ2-5; D gene: NA; CDR3 length: 13; CDR3 DNA: TGTGCCAGCAGCTTAGCTGGGTTTGAGACCCAGTACTTC; CDR3 protein: CASSLAGFETQYF
clone size: NA; V gene: TRBV28; J gene: TRBJ1-2; D gene: NA; CDR3 length: 12; CDR3 DNA: TGTGCCAGCAGTTCCAGGGTCTATGGCTACACCTTC; CDR3 protein: CASSSRVYGYTF
clone size: NA; V gene: TRBV28; J gene: TRBJ1-5; D gene: NA; CDR3 length: 12; CDR3 DNA: TGTGCCCATGCGGTGTACAATCAGCCCCAGCATTTT; CDR3 protein: CAHAVYNQPQHF
clone size: few; V gene: TRBV5-4; J gene: TRBJ2-3; D gene: TRBD1; CDR3 length: 14; CDR3 DNA: TGTGCCAGCAGCCGCAGGGGGAGCACAGATACGCAGTATTTT; CDR3 protein: CASSRRGSTDTQYF
clone size: few; V gene: TRBV27; J gene: TRBJ2-1; D gene: TRBD2; CDR3 length: 15; CDR3 DNA: TGTGCCAGCAGCCGCACTAGCGGGTCCTACAATGAGCAGTTCTTC; CDR3 protein: CASSRTSGSYNEQFF
clone size: NA; V gene: TRBV5-1; J gene: TRBJ2-2; D gene: NA; CDR3 length: 15; CDR3 DNA: TGCGCCAGCAGCTTAGGCCAGGCCGACACCGGGGAGCTGTTTTTT; CDR3 protein: CASSLGQADTGELFF
clone size: NA; V gene: TRBV19; J gene: TRBJ2-5; D gene: NA; CDR3 length: 14; CDR3 DNA: TGTGCCAGTAGCACTAGCGGAGGGGGCGAGACCCAGTACTTC; CDR3 protein: CASSTSGGGETQYF
clone size: NA; V gene: TRBV7-9; J gene: TRBJ1-1; D gene: NA; CDR3 length: 15; CDR3 DNA: TGTGCCAGCAGCGTTTGGACAGACAGGAACACTGAAGCTTTCTTT; CDR3 protein: CASSVWTDRNTEAFF
clone size: NA; V gene: TRBV5-1; J gene: TRBJ2-6; D gene: NA; CDR3 length: 16; CDR3 DNA: TGCGCCAGCAGCTCGGGGGACGGCTCTGGGGCCAACGTCCTGACTTTC; CDR3 protein: CASSSGDGSGANVLTF
clone size: NA; V gene: TRBV19; J gene: TRBJ2-1; D gene: NA; CDR3 length: 13; CDR3 DNA: TGTGCCAGTAGTGGTTTGGTGGACGAGGAGCAGTTCTTC; CDR3 protein: CASSGLVDEEQFF
clone size: NA; V gene: TRBV15; J gene: TRBJ1-2; D gene: TRBD1; CDR3 length: 16; CDR3 DNA: TGTGCCACCAGCAGAGCCCGGGACAGCCCCATCTATGGCTACACCTTC; CDR3 protein: CATSRARDSPIYGYTF
clone size: NA; V gene: TRBV10-1; J gene: TRBJ2-7; D gene: TRBD2; CDR3 length: 16; CDR3 DNA: TGCGCCAGCAGTGATGGGACTAGCGGGAGGAGGAACGAGCAGTACTTC; CDR3 protein: CASSDGTSGRRNEQYF
clone size: NA; V gene: TRBV2; J gene: TRBJ2-4; D gene: TRBD2; CDR3 length: 14; CDR3 DNA: TGTGCCAGCTCTAGCGGGAAAAAACTAAACATTCAGTACTTC; CDR3 protein: CASSSGKKLNIQYF
clone size: NA; V gene: TRBV28; J gene: TRBJ2-4; D gene: TRBD2; CDR3 length: 16; CDR3 DNA: TGTGCCAGCACACTAGCGGGAGCGGGATCCAAAAACATTCAGTACTTC; CDR3 protein: CASTLAGAGSKNIQYF
clone size: NA; V gene: TRBV7-2; J gene: TRBJ2-2; D gene: NA; CDR3 length: 13; CDR3 DNA: TGTGCCAGCAGCGGCAGACAAACCGGGGAGCTGTTTTTT; CDR3 protein: CASSGRQTGELFF
clone size: NA; V gene: TRBV1; J gene: TRBJ2-2; D gene: NA; CDR3 length: 18; CDR3 DNA: TGCACCAGCAGCCATGAAGGCTTCGAAGGGTGGGACACCGGGGAGCTGTTTTTT; CDR3 protein: CTSSHEGFEGWDTGELFF
clone size: NA; V gene: TRBV7-9; J gene: TRBJ2-7; D gene: NA; CDR3 length: 12; CDR3 DNA: TGTGCCAGCAGTATGACTAGACACGAGCAGTACTTC; CDR3 protein: CASSMTRHEQYF
clone size: NA; V gene: TRBV6-5; J gene: TRBJ1-2; D gene: NA; CDR3 length: 15; CDR3 DNA: TGTGCCAGCAGTTACGATCAGGCGACGCTCTATGGCTACACCTTC; CDR3 protein: CASSYDQATLYGYTF
clone size: NA; V gene: TRBV5-4; J gene: TRBJ2-2; D gene: NA; CDR3 length: 14; CDR3 DNA: TGTGCCAGCAGCTTGGACGGAGGGGGCCGGGAGCTGTTTTTT; CDR3 protein: CASSLDGGGRELFF
clone size: once; V gene: TRBV18; J gene: TRBJ2-7; D gene: TRBD1; CDR3 length: 16; CDR3 DNA: TGTGCCAGCTCACCACCGGGACAGCTCGGGTCCTACGAGCAGTACTTC; CDR3 protein: CASSPPGQLGSYEQYF
clone size: NA; V gene: TRBV6-1; J gene: TRBJ1-5; D gene: NA; CDR3 length: 18; CDR3 DNA: TGTGCCAGCAGTGAAGGGGTGGTTGGGGGTTATAGCAATCAGCCCCAGCATTTT; CDR3 protein: CASSEGVVGGYSNQPQHF
clone size: once; V gene: TRBV12-5; J gene: TRBJ1-1; D gene: NA; CDR3 length: 16; CDR3 DNA: TGTGCTAGTGGTTTGGTACTCACGGGGGAGGACACTGAAGCTTTCTTT; CDR3 protein: CASGLVLTGEDTEAFF
clone size: NA; V gene: TRBV28; J gene: TRBJ1-1; D gene: NA; CDR3 length: 13; CDR3 DNA: TGTGCCAGCAAGGGTCCTTTATACACTGAAGCTTTCTTT; CDR3 protein: CASKGPLYTEAFF
clone size: once; V gene: TRBV10-3; J gene: TRBJ1-1; D gene: TRBD1; CDR3 length: 15; CDR3 DNA: TGTGCCATCAGTGAACAGGGGGCGCAGGACACTGAAGCTTTCTTT; CDR3 protein: CAISEQGAQDTEAFF
clone size: NA; V gene: TRBV9; J gene: TRBJ1-2; D gene: NA; CDR3 length: 14; CDR3 DNA: TGTGCCAGCAGCCCGGGGACCGAGAACTATGGCTACACCTTC; CDR3 protein: CASSPGTENYGYTF
clone size: few; V gene: TRBV7-9; J gene: TRBJ2-1; D gene: NA; CDR3 length: 15; CDR3 DNA: TGTGCCAGCAGCTCCCGTGGGGGGCTAGCCAATGAGCAGTTCTTC; CDR3 protein: CASSSRGGLANEQFF
clone size: NA; V gene: TRBV23-1; J gene: TRBJ2-5; D gene: TRBD2; CDR3 length: 17; CDR3 DNA: TGCGCCAGCAGTCAATCCTCTAGCGGGAGTTTTAGAGAGACCCAGTACTTC; CDR3 protein: CASSQSSSGSFRETQYF
clone size: once; V gene: TRBV19; J gene: TRBJ2-2; D gene: TRBD1; CDR3 length: 17; CDR3 DNA: TGTGCCAGTAGTCCCTCGGCCGGGACAGTGAACACCGGGGAGCTGTTTTTT; CDR3 protein: CASSPSAGTVNTGELFF
clone size: NA; V gene: TRBV19; J gene: TRBJ2-2; D gene: NA; CDR3 length: 15; CDR3 DNA: TGTGCCAGTAGTATTAGCGGAACGAACACCGGGGAGCTGTTTTTT; CDR3 protein: CASSISGTNTGELFF
clone size: few; V gene: TRBV7-9; J gene: TRBJ1-2; D gene: NA; CDR3 length: 16; CDR3 DNA: TGTGCCAGCAGCTCGGATGGGGGACCTTCGGGCTATGGCTACACCTTC; CDR3 protein: CASSSDGGPSGYGYTF
clone size: NA; V gene: TRBV28; J gene: TRBJ2-7; D gene: TRBD1; CDR3 length: 13; CDR3 DNA: TGTGCCAGTACACAGGGGTCAAGGGGCGAGCAGTACTTC; CDR3 protein: CASTQGSRGEQYF
clone size: NA; V gene: TRBV7-3; J gene: TRBJ2-2; D gene: NA; CDR3 length: 16; CDR3 DNA: TGTGCCAGCAGCGAACATGGGGGAGGTAACACCGGGGAGCTGTTTTTT; CDR3 protein: CASSEHGGGNTGELFF